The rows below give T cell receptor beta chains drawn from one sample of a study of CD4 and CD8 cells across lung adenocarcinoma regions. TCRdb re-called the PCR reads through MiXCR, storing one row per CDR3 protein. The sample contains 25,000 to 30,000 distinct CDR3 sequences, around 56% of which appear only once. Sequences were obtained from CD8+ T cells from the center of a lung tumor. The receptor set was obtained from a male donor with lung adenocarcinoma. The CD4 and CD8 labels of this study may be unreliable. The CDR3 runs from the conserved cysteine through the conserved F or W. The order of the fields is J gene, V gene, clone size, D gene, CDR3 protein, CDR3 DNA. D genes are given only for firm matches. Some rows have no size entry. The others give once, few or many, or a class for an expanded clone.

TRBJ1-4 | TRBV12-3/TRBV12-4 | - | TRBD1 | CASSSGQPNEKLFF | TGTGCCAGCAGCTCGGGACAGCCGAATGAAAAACTGTTTTTT
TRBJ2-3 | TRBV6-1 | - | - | CASSESLGTQFF | TGTGCCAGCAGTGAAAGTTTAGGTACGCAGTTTTTT
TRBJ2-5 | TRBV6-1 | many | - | CASRGAGETQYF | TGTGCCAGCAGGGGAGCGGGAGAGACCCAGTACTTC
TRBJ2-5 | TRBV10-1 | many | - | CASSESAGSEQYF | TGCGCCAGCAGTGAGTCGGCGGGCTCAGAGCAGTACTTC
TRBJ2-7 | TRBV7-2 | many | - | CASNEFGFEQYF | TGTGCCAGCAACGAATTTGGTTTCGAGCAGTACTTC
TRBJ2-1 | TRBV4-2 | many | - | CASSQDLAGDSSYNEQFF | TGTGCCAGCAGCCAAGACTTGGCCGGGGACTCCTCCTACAATGAGCAGTTCTTC
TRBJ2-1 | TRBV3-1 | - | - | CASGILENNEQFF | TGTGCCAGCGGAATACTCGAAAACAATGAGCAGTTCTTC
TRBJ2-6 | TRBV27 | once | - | CASSLTGAYVQSF | TGTGCCAGCAGTTTGACCGGGGCCTACGTCCAGTCCTTC
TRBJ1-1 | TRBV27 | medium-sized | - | CASSFGISNTEAFF | TGTGCCAGCAGTTTTGGGATTTCGAACACTGAAGCTTTCTTT
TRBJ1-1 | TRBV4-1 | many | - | CASSQPSGREAFF | TGCGCCAGCAGCCAACCTTCAGGGAGGGAAGCTTTCTTT
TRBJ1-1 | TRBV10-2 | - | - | CASTHANTEAFF | TGCGCCAGCACACACGCCAACACTGAAGCTTTCTTT
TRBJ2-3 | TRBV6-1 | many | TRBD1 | CASRGTGFSTDTQYF | TGTGCCAGCAGAGGGACAGGGTTCTCAACGGATACGCAGTATTTT
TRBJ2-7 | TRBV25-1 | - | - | CASSHNQRGTYEQYF | TGTGCCAGCAGCCACAATCAGAGGGGTACCTACGAGCAGTACTTC
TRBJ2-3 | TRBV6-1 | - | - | CASATARPDTQYF | TGTGCCAGCGCTACAGCGCGCCCAGATACGCAGTACTTT
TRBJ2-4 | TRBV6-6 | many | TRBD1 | CASTPPTGLKNIQYF | TGTGCCAGCACTCCACCGACAGGGTTGAAAAACATTCAGTACTTC
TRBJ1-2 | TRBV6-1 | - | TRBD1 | CASSATGTDYGYTF | TGTGCCAGCAGTGCCACCGGGACAGACTATGGCTACACCTTC
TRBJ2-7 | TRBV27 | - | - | CASKPSVGDQDTQYF | TGTGCCAGCAAACCCAGCGTCGGTGACCAGGATACGCAGTACTTC
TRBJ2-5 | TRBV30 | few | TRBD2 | CAWSRLAARGGTQYF | TGTGCCTGGAGTCGACTAGCGGCCCGGGGGGGGACCCAGTACTTC
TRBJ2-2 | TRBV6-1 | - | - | CASSPTAGELFF | TGTGCCAGCAGTCCGACAGCCGGGGAGCTGTTTTTT
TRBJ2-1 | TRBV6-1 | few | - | CATNRVRNEQFF | TGTGCCACTAACAGGGTGAGGAATGAGCAGTTCTTC
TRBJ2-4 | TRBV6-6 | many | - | CASSYFARGPKNIQYF | TGTGCCAGCAGTTACTTTGCTCGGGGCCCCAAAAACATTCAGTACTTC
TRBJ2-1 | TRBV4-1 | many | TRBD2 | CASSQPIGTSGYNEQFF | TGCGCCAGCAGCCAACCAATCGGGACTAGCGGTTACAATGAGCAGTTCTTC
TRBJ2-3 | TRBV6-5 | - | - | CASGYGPGDTDTQYF | TGTGCCAGCGGCTACGGGCCAGGGGACACAGATACGCAGTATTTT
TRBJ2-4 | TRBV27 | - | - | CASSLLVRRIKNIQYF | TGTGCCAGCAGTTTACTCGTTAGGCGAATAAAAAACATTCAGTACTTC
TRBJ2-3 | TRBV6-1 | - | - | CASSEAGIWARDTQYF | TGTGCCAGCAGTGAAGCGGGGATATGGGCCAGGGATACGCAGTACTTT
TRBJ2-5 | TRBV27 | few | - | CASRPGTVHQKETQYF | TGTGCCAGCAGGCCCGGGACGGTCCATCAGAAAGAGACCCAGTACTTC
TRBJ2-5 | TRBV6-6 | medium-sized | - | CASGPGQETQYF | TGTGCCAGCGGTCCGGGTCAAGAGACCCAGTACTTC
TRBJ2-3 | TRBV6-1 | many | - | CASSEAGGTDTQYF | TGTGCCAGCAGTGAAGCGGGAGGCACAGATACGCAGTATTTT
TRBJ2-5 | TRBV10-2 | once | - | CASGGPGGRHPETQYF | TGCGCCAGCGGGGGGCCCGGGGGGCGTCACCCAGAGACGCAGTATTTC
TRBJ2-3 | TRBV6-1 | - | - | CASSEAGLGVGNTQYF | TGTGCCAGCAGTGAAGCCGGGCTAGGGGTTGGGAATACGCAGTACTTT
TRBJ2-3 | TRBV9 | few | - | CASSPTTDTQYF | TGTGCCAGCAGCCCCACCACAGATACGCAGTATTTT
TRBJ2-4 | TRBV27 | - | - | CACAGRGGIAKKIQYF | TGTGCTTGCGCGGGGAGGGGGGGCATAGCCAAAAAGATTCAGTACTTC
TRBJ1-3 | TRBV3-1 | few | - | CASSPQSSGNTIYF | TGTGCCAGCAGCCCCCAGAGCTCTGGAAACACCATATATTTT
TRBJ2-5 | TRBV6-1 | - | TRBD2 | CASSEPGLAGNRETQYF | TGTGCCAGCAGTGAACCCGGACTAGCGGGAAACAGGGAGACCCAGTACTTC
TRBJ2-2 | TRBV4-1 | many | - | CASKKGPAFTGELFF | TGCGCCAGCAAAAAGGGCCCGGCTTTCACCGGGGAGCTGTTTTTT
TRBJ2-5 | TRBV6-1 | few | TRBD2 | CAGSGAGDQETQYF | TGTGCCGGCAGCGGGGCGGGAGACCAAGAGACCCAGTACTTC
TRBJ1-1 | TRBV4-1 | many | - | CASSPSGRGGTEAFF | TGCGCCAGCAGCCCATCGGGGAGAGGGGGGACTGAAGCTTTCTTT
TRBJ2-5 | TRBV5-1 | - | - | CAGSLASDRASQYF | TGCGCGGGGAGCTTGGCCTCAGACCGAGCCTCCCAGTATTTC
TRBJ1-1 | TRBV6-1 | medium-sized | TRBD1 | CASRKSGTGVTEAFF | TGTGCCAGCAGAAAATCCGGGACAGGGGTTACTGAAGCTTTCTTT
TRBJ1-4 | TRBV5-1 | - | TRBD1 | CASSFQTGAREKLFF | TGCGCCAGCAGCTTCCAGACAGGGGCGAGGGAAAAACTGTTTTTT
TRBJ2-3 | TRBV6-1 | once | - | CASREPWAGGTNEQFF | -
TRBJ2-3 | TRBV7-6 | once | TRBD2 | CANSFDEREPADTQYF | TGTGCCAACAGCTTCGACGAGCGGGAGCCGGCCGATACGCAGTATTTT
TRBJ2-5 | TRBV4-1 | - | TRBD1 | CASSRPPRQGYAGANDLYF | TGCGCCAGCAGCCGGCCCCCGAGACAGGGGTACGCTGGGGCCAACGACCTGTACTTC
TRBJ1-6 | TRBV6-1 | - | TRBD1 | CASSEARAGGLSNSPLHF | TGTGCCAGCAGTGAAGCGAGGGCAGGGGGCCTCAGTAATTCACCCCTCCACTTT
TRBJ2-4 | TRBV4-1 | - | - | CASSQGRVGTDTQYF | TGCGCCAGCAGCCAGGGGCGCGTGGGCACAGATACTCAGTATTTC
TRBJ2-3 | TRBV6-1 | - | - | CASSVAGTGAGDTQYF | TGTGCCAGCAGTGTCGCGGGGACGGGGGCCGGGGATACGCAGTATTTT
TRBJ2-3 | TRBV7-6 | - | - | CASSLGGGCTIPDTQYF | TGTGCCAGCAGCTTGGGGGGGGGCTGCACTATCCCAGATACGCAGTATTTT
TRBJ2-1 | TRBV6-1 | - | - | CASSETWAVGTNEQYF | -
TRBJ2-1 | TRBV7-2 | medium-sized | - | CASSLSSAGGWDNEQFF | TGTGCCAGCAGCTTAAGCTCCGCAGGGGGGTGGGACAATGAGCAGTTCTTC
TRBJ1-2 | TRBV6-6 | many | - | CASSYSSAGSYGYTF | TGTGCCAGCAGTTACTCTTCCGCAGGGTCCTATGGCTACACCTTC
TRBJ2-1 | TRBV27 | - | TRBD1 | CASRPPGGAYNEQFF | TGTGCCAGCAGGCCGCCAGGGGGCGCCTACAATGAGCAGTTCTTC
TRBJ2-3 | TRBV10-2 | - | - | CASSAVAGTDTQYF | TGCGCCAGCAGTGCAGTAGCGGGCACAGATACGCAGTATTTT
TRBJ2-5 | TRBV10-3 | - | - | CANRDHVQETQYF | TGTGCCAACCGGGACCACGTACAAGAGACCCAGTACTTC
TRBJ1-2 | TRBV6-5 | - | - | CASSFGPGSSYGYTF | TGTGCCAGCAGTTTTGGCCCCGGATCCTCCTATGGCTACACCTTC
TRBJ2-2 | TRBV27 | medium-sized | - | CASSYEVNTGELFF | TGTGCCAGCAGTTACGAGGTGAACACCGGGGAGCTGTTTTTT
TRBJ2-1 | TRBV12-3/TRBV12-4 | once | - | CASNPDRRDSRNEQFF | TGTGCCAGCAACCCAGACAGGAGAGATAGTAGGAATGAGCAGTTCTTC
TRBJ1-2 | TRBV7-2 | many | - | CASSPRVQGGNGYTF | TGTGCCAGCAGCCCGCGAGTACAGGGTGGGAATGGCTACACCTTC
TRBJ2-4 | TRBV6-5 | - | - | CASSLGMRAKNTQYF | TGTGCCAGCAGTTTGGGGATGAGAGCCAAAAACACTCAGTACTTC
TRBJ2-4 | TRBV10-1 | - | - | CASRGLCATNTQYF | TGCGCCAGCAGGGGGCTGTGTGCCACAAACACTCAGTACTTC
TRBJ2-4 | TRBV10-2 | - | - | CASSGAPGLAAKNTQYF | TGCGCCAGCAGTGGCGCCCCGGGGCTAGCTGCCAAAAATACGCAGTACTTC